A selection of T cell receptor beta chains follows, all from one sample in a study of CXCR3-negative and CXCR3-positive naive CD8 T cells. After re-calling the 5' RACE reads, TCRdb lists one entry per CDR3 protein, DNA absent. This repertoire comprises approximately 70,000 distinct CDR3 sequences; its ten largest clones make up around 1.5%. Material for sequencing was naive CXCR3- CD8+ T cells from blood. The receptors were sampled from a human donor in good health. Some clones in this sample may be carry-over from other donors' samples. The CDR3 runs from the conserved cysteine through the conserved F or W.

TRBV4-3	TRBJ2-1	CASSQGTGLADYNEQFF
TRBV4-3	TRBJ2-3	CASSHAGGDTQYF
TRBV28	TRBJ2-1	CASSSLTSGGYNEQFF
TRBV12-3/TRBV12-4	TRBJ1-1	CASSLGGTVNTEAFF
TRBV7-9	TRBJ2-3	CASSHSGDTQYF
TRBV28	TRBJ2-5	CASSFGLAGSQETQYF
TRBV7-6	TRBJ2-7	CASSNRGSFRGRPLYEQYF
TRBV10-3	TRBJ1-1	CASKAGSRFTEAFF
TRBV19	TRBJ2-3	CASASADTQYF
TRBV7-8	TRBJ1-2	CASSQTGGDYGYTF
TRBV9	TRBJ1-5	CASSQGDPDQPQHF
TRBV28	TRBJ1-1	CASSPRDRGRAFF
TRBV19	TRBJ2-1	CASRIAGDHEQFF
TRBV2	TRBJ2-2	CASSSSGNTGELFF
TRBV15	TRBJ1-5	CATTPGTPSNQPQHF
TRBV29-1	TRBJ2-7	CSVLGLAGRNEQYF
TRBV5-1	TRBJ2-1	CASSCDGRTLYNEQFF
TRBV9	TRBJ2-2	CASSPGQNTGELFF
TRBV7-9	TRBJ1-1	CASSSKRGMNTEAFF
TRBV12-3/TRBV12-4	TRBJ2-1	CASRGLEGGNEQFF
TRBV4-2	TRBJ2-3	CASSQDDSRTDTQYF
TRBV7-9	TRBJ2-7	CASSFGTASYEQYF
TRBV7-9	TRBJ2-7	CASSFNYEQYF
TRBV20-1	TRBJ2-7	CSARGERETYEQYF
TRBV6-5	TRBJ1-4	CASSQGQGGEKLFF
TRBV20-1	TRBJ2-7	CSAVTSTIYEQYF
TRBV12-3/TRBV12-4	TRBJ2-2	CASSLASLTGELFF
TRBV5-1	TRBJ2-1	CASSFRLAGGFEQFF
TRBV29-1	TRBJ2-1	CSVRTGGTYEQFF
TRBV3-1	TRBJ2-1	CASSRGGSNEQFF
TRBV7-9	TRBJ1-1	CASSLEGSPEAFF
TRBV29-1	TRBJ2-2	CSASPPGQGNTGELFF
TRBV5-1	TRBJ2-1	CASRGGGAQQFF
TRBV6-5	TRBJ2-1	CASSSGTGSPYNEQFF
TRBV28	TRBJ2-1	CASSLLAGGGEQFF
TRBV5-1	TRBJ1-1	CASSLTESEDTEAFF
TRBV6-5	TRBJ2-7	CASGSPEGYEQYF
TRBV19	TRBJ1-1	CASSFTQGGVTEAFF
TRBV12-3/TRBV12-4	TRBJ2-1	CASSLELAVYNEQFF
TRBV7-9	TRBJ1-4	CANTSFRRGNEKLFF
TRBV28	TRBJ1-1	CASSLVARENTEAFF
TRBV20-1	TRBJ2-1	CSTSSGGPGNEQFF
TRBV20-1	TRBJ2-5	CSARVASGSTISETQYF
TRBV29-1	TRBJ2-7	CSAKGGQGEQYF